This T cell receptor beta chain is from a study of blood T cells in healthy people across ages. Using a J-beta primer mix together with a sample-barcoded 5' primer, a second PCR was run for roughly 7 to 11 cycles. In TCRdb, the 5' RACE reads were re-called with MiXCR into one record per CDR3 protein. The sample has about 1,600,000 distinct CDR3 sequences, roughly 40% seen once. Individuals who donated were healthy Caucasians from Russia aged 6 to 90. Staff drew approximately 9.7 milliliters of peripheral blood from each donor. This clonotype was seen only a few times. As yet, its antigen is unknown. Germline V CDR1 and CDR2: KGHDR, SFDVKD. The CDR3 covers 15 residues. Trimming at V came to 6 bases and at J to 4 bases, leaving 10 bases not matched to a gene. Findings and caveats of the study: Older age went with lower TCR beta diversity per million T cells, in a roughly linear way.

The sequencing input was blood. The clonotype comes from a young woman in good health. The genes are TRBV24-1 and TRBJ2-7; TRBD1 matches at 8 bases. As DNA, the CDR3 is TGTGCCACCAGTCTCACCCGGGACAGGATATACGAGCAGTACTTC. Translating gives CATSLTRDRIYEQYF.